This TCR beta chain is drawn from a study of T cells in localized non-small cell lung cancer. General study findings and limits: Uninvolved neighboring lung showed the greatest T cell clonality, exceeding tumor. An association was observed between higher blood T cell density and longer overall survival.

Sequencing used immunoSEQ multiplex PCR; TCRdb keeps in-frame clones, though not all of them. The table lists some 1,900 clones, approximately 35% of them singletons. A few counts support this clone. Its antigen is currently unknown. Germline values: CDR1 WNHNN, CDR2 SYGVQD (reference sequence). The CDR3 covers 16 residues. Unmatched junction bases numbered 11, after V lost 7 bases and J lost 4 bases. The receptor comes from a female donor over 55 with stage II squamous cell lung carcinoma. Sequencing used lung tumor tissue, obtained before any cancer treatment. The gene calls are TRBV10-1 and TRBJ2-5, with TRBD1 matching 11 bases. This CDR3 is CASNGRGQGVGETQYF. The CDR3 DNA follows: TGCGCCAGCAACGGACGGGGACAGGGGGTGGGAGAGACCCAGTACTTC.